This TCR beta chain came from a study of blood T cell repertoires in COVID-19. Ten or more counts support this clone. V lost 1 base, J lost 0 bases, and 14 bases lay in between. This CDR3 has 17 amino acids. CDR1 and CDR2 from the germline V gene are SGHTS and YDEGEE. Cohort 3 recovery required two negative PCRs, clearance, or symptom resolution. Only in-frame clones appear in the TCRdb table, and some are missing; sequencing was by immunoSEQ multiplex PCR. Here the sample spans 150,000 or so clones, roughly 88% being singletons. The sequencing sample was made of PBMCs or T cells enriched from blood (not recorded which). This sequence was found in a man aged 50-60 years who had recovered from COVID-19. V is TRBV5-8 and J is TRBJ1-5; possible D gene TRBD1, 5 bases. CDR3 region: CASSLYRQTYSNQPQHF. The CDR3 nucleotides read TGTGCCAGCAGCTTGTATAGACAGACCTATAGCAATCAGCCCCAGCATTTT.